This T cell receptor (beta chain) was sequenced during a study of CD8+ T cells in alopecia areata (dated by TCRdb to 2016 to 2019). At the level of the whole study: Skin from C3H/HeJ donors aged 6-12 months with spontaneous alopecia was grafted onto female C3H/HeJ recipients aged about 7-10 weeks. In both human patients and the C3H/HeJ mouse model, the study applied high-throughput TCRbeta sequencing to look at T cell clonal expansion in alopecia areata. Scalp tissue and sorted CD4+ and CD8+ peripheral blood T cells from patchy and totalis/universalis alopecia areata patients and from healthy controls were covered by human TCRbeta sequencing. Scalp clonality was compared among normal scalp (n=4), patchy alopecia areata scalp (n=8), and alopecia totalis/universalis scalp (n=8). RNA was obtained with the PAXgene miRNA kit for fixed scalp, the miRNeasy kit for PBMCs, and the RNeasy kit for mouse skin. Amplification of TCRbeta CDR3 regions was done by immunoSEQ multiplex PCR using 35 Vbeta forward primers and 13 Jbeta reverse primers.

This clone was picked up a small number of times. The antigen it binds to is not known. Gene designations and germline sequences in this entry are those of the mouse. The read falls 4 residues short of the CDR3 end, and the missing part is taken from the germline J gene. The method was the immunoSEQ multiplex PCR assay. RNA was extracted from all samples and reverse transcribed into cDNA as template for TCR sequencing. SuperScript III was used to make first-strand cDNA, primed with a 2:1 mix of oligo-dT and random hexamers. A synthetic immune receptor repertoire was used to assess amplification bias, and residual bias was removed computationally. Libraries were sequenced on Illumina HiSeq using 60 bp reads that covered the CDR3 and were read from J toward V. The published analysis was carried out like this. Raw reads were preprocessed for error removal, and CDR3 was defined according to IMGT conventions as running from the conserved cysteine to phenylalanine. Clonality was calculated as 1 minus Shannon entropy normalized by log2 of the number of productive unique TCRs. Scalp TCRbeta sequences were cross-referenced with sorted blood CD4 and CD8 repertoires so that the CD4 or CD8 identity of scalp clones could be inferred. TCRdb stores this immuneACCESS table with in-frame sequences only. Part of the clones is absent; in the studies checked, under half of the shortfall reflects unresolved V genes, and no reason is known for the rest. V and J calls and clone size are as listed in that table; D and trimming were resolved from the DNA. This sample holds around 2,700 clones in total, without any singletons. In total, the top ten clones hold more than 7.5% of the sample.

Via the germline V gene, CDR1 is NSHNY and CDR2 SYGAGN. The CDR3 contains 14 residues, cysteine and phenylalanine counted. The DNA shown is the part of the CDR3 that was read: 30 bases, in frame from base 1. V is clipped by 2 bases and J by 1 base, and the sequence between their germline boundaries is 8 bases long. The time point label corresponds to: mouse skin 3 weeks after grafting. To track clonal expansion, skin biopsies were taken from mouse graft recipients at the time of grafting and again 3 and 6 weeks after grafting. General conclusions and limits of the study: Compared with normal scalp, lesional scalp had higher clonality and more expanded CD8+ clones, particularly in alopecia totalis/universalis, a pattern that suggests antigenic drive. Scalp TCR repertoire analysis is complicated because resident alphabeta T cells in normal human skin are also sequenced, whereas mouse skin is dominated by gammadelta T cells. Compared with mice, TCR sequences shared between patients were less clear, possibly partly because of HLA diversity across the patient population.

The TCR originated in a C3H/HeJ mouse with alopecia areata. This strain possesses the MHC haplotype H2-k. The specimen comprised skin, sampled at week 3. The chain is assembled from TRBV13-1 and TRBJ2-4, and perhaps TRBD2 as D gene, on 6 matching bases. The CDR3 reads CASSDWGGQNTLYF. The CDR3 DNA, read in part, is TGTGCCAGCAGTGACTGGGGCGGTCAAAAC.